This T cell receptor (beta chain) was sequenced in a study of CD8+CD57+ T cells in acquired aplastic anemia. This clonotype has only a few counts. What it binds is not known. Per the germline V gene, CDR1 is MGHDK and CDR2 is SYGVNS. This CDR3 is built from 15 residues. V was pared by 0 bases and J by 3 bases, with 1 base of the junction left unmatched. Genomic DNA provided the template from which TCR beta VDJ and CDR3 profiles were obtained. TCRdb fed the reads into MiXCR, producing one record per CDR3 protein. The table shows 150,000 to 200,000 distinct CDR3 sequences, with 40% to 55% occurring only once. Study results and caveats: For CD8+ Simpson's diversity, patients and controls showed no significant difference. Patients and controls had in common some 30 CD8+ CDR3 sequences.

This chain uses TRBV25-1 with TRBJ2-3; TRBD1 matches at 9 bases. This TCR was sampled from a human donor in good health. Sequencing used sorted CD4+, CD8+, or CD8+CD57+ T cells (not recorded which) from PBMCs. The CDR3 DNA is TGTGCCAGCAGTGAATACGGACAGGGGACAGATACGCAGTATTTT. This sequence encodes CASSEYGQGTDTQYF. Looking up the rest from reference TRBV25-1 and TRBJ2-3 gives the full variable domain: EADIYQTPRYLVIGTGKKITLECSQTMGHDKMYWYQQDPGMELHLIHYSYGVNSTEKGDLSSESTVSRIRTEHFPLTLESARPSHTSQYLCASSEYGQGTDTQYFGPGTRLTVL.